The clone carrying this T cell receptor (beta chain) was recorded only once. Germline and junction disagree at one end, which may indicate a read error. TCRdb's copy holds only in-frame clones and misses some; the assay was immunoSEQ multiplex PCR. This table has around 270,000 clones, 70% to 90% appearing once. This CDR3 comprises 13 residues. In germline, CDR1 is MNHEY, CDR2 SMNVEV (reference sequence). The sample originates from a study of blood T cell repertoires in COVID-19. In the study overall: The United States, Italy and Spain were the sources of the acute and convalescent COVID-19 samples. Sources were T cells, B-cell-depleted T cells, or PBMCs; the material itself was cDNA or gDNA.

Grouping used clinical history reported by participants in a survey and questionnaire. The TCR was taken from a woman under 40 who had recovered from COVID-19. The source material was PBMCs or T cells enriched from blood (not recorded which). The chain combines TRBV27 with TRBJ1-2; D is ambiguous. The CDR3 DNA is TGTGCCAGCAGTCTATCACTCGGTTGGGGCTACACCTTC. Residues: CASSLSLGWGYTF.